These T cell receptor beta chains were read from a single sample in a study of OX40 agonist ivuxolimab in advanced cancers. This table comes from immunoSEQ multiplex PCR, and its TCRdb copy is limited to in-frame clones, with some not included. This sample yields about 80,000 clones, of which around 92% are seen a single time; over 8.5% belongs to the top ten. The specimen was CD4+ or CD8+ T cells sorted from blood, collected in a trial of the OX40 agonist ivuxolimab. The receptors derive from an adult with an advanced solid tumor such as melanoma, head and neck, liver or kidney cancer. Both conserved end residues are part of each CDR3. A D gene is named only where the DNA matches it firmly. Not all rows give a size; the values are once, few, many and, for expanded clones, a class.

v_gene: TRBV19
abundance: once
d_gene: TRBD1
j_gene: TRBJ1-3
CDR3nt: TGTGCCAGTAGGAACGACAGGGCTGGAAACACCATATATTTT
CDR3aa: CASRNDRAGNTIYF

v_gene: TRBV27
abundance: -
d_gene: TRBD1
j_gene: TRBJ1-4
CDR3nt: TGTGCCAGCGGCTTAACAGGGGTCTGGGAAAAACTGTTTTTT
CDR3aa: CASGLTGVWEKLFF

v_gene: TRBV11-2
abundance: -
d_gene: -
j_gene: TRBJ2-7
CDR3nt: TGTGCCAGCAGCTTAGGTTTGGGCGGGGACTACGAGCAGTACTTC
CDR3aa: CASSLGLGGDYEQYF

v_gene: TRBV7-4
abundance: -
d_gene: -
j_gene: TRBJ1-4
CDR3nt: TGTGCCAGCAGCCCCCGGGACGCCGGCCGTGAAAAACTGTTTTTT
CDR3aa: CASSPRDAGREKLFF

v_gene: TRBV5-4
abundance: -
d_gene: TRBD1
j_gene: TRBJ2-5
CDR3nt: TGTGCCAGCAGCTCAACCGGGACAGGGTTGGTGACCCAGTACTTC
CDR3aa: CASSSTGTGLVTQYF

v_gene: TRBV10-3
abundance: -
d_gene: TRBD1
j_gene: TRBJ1-1
CDR3nt: TGTGCCATCAGTGACCGGGACAGGTCCACTGAAGCTTTCTTT
CDR3aa: CAISDRDRSTEAFF

v_gene: TRBV11-2
abundance: -
d_gene: -
j_gene: TRBJ2-7
CDR3nt: TGTGCCAGCAGCCTAAGGGACACCCCCTACGAGCAGTACTTC
CDR3aa: CASSLRDTPYEQYF

v_gene: TRBV7-9
abundance: -
d_gene: -
j_gene: TRBJ2-6
CDR3nt: TGTGCCAGCAGCCCTAGTGGGGGGTACTCTGGGGCCAACGTCCTGACTTTC
CDR3aa: CASSPSGGYSGANVLTF

v_gene: TRBV9
abundance: -
d_gene: -
j_gene: TRBJ2-3
CDR3nt: TGTGCCAGCAGCGTAGCTCAGGCTGCCATGGATACGCAGTATTTT
CDR3aa: CASSVAQAAMDTQYF

v_gene: TRBV2
abundance: -
d_gene: TRBD2
j_gene: TRBJ2-2
CDR3nt: TGTGCCAGCAGCCCCGAGTTAGCGGGGGTGCCGAACACCGGGGAGCTGTTTTTT
CDR3aa: CASSPELAGVPNTGELFF

v_gene: TRBV27
abundance: once
d_gene: TRBD2
j_gene: TRBJ2-7
CDR3nt: TGTGCCAGCCGAGGCTTGGGAGGGAGAGGAGGCGAGCAGTACTTC
CDR3aa: CASRGLGGRGGEQYF

v_gene: TRBV4-1
abundance: -
d_gene: -
j_gene: TRBJ2-2
CDR3nt: TGCGCCAGCAGCCCCACCGCCCTCAGGGAGGCCGGGGAGCTGTTTTTT
CDR3aa: CASSPTALREAGELFF

v_gene: TRBV2
abundance: -
d_gene: -
j_gene: TRBJ2-5
CDR3nt: TGTGCCAGCAAAGAGGCCTGGGTAGCCCAGTACTTC
CDR3aa: CASKEAWVAQYF

v_gene: TRBV5-6
abundance: -
d_gene: -
j_gene: TRBJ2-3
CDR3nt: TGTGCCAGCAGCCCCCAGACAGATACGCAGTATTTT
CDR3aa: CASSPQTDTQYF

v_gene: TRBV27
abundance: -
d_gene: -
j_gene: TRBJ1-4
CDR3nt: TGTGCCAGCAGTCCCCTAGTTGCAACTAATGAAAAACTGTTTTTT
CDR3aa: CASSPLVATNEKLFF

v_gene: TRBV5-1
abundance: once
d_gene: -
j_gene: TRBJ2-3
CDR3nt: TGCGCCAGCAGCGGATGGACAGAGTCCTTAGCCGAAGATACGCAGTATTTT
CDR3aa: CASSGWTESLAEDTQYF

v_gene: TRBV5-6
abundance: once
d_gene: -
j_gene: TRBJ2-7
CDR3nt: TGTGCCAGCAGCTTGCAGCCGGGGTCCTACGAGCAGTACTTC
CDR3aa: CASSLQPGSYEQYF

v_gene: TRBV12-5
abundance: -
d_gene: -
j_gene: TRBJ2-1
CDR3nt: TGTGCTAGTGGTTACTCTTGGGATGAGCAGTTCTTC
CDR3aa: CASGYSWDEQFF

v_gene: TRBV27
abundance: few
d_gene: -
j_gene: TRBJ1-5
CDR3nt: TGTGCCAGCAGTTCAACCGAATATCAGCCCCAGCATTTT
CDR3aa: CASSSTEYQPQHF

v_gene: TRBV4-2
abundance: -
d_gene: -
j_gene: TRBJ2-3
CDR3nt: TGTGCCAGCAGCGTCGGCACAGATACGCAGTATTTT
CDR3aa: CASSVGTDTQYF

v_gene: TRBV11-2
abundance: few
d_gene: -
j_gene: TRBJ1-5
CDR3nt: TGTGCCAGCAGCTCGGAGCCGGGACCGCAGCATTTT
CDR3aa: CASSSEPGPQHF

v_gene: TRBV7-9
abundance: -
d_gene: -
j_gene: TRBJ1-2
CDR3nt: TGTGCCAGCAGCTCCCGCCCGGAGGGGCAGATTAGTGGCTACACCTTC
CDR3aa: CASSSRPEGQISGYTF

v_gene: TRBV19
abundance: -
d_gene: TRBD1
j_gene: TRBJ1-2
CDR3nt: TGTGCCAGTAGTTTACAGGGGATCGGCGACTATGGCTACACCTTC
CDR3aa: CASSLQGIGDYGYTF

v_gene: TRBV5-1
abundance: -
d_gene: -
j_gene: TRBJ2-3
CDR3nt: TGCGCCAGCAGCTTTTCGGGGCTAGCGAGCACAGATACGCAGTATTTT
CDR3aa: CASSFSGLASTDTQYF

v_gene: TRBV6-6
abundance: -
d_gene: -
j_gene: TRBJ2-2
CDR3nt: TGTGCCAGCATCGGGAAGCCCGGGGAGCTGTTTTTT
CDR3aa: CASIGKPGELFF

v_gene: TRBV5-4
abundance: -
d_gene: -
j_gene: TRBJ1-2
CDR3nt: TGTGCCAGCAGCTTGGCCGTTACGGGGATGGGCGGCTACACCTTC
CDR3aa: CASSLAVTGMGGYTF

v_gene: TRBV9
abundance: once
d_gene: -
j_gene: TRBJ1-4
CDR3nt: TGTGCCAGCAGCGTAAACGGACAGCCCAATGAAAAACTGTTTTTT
CDR3aa: CASSVNGQPNEKLFF

v_gene: TRBV5-1
abundance: few
d_gene: -
j_gene: TRBJ2-7
CDR3nt: TGCGCCAGCAGCTTGGGTTACGAGCAGTACTTC
CDR3aa: CASSLGYEQYF

v_gene: TRBV14
abundance: -
d_gene: -
j_gene: TRBJ2-1
CDR3nt: TGTGCCAGCAGCCAAGATCTTGGTGGTCTTTACAATGAGCAGTTCTTC
CDR3aa: CASSQDLGGLYNEQFF

v_gene: TRBV5-1
abundance: -
d_gene: TRBD1
j_gene: TRBJ2-2
CDR3nt: TGCGCCAGCTCTATCCCGGGACAGTCGCCCACCGGGGAGCTGTTTTTT
CDR3aa: CASSIPGQSPTGELFF

v_gene: TRBV14
abundance: -
d_gene: -
j_gene: TRBJ1-1
CDR3nt: TGTGCCAGCAGCCAAGCCGGGAACACTGAAGCTTTCTTT
CDR3aa: CASSQAGNTEAFF

v_gene: TRBV13
abundance: once
d_gene: TRBD1
j_gene: TRBJ2-2
CDR3nt: TGTGCCAGCAGCGACAGGGTTAACACCGGGGAGCTGTTTTTT
CDR3aa: CASSDRVNTGELFF

v_gene: TRBV5-1
abundance: -
d_gene: -
j_gene: TRBJ1-2
CDR3nt: TGCGCCAGCAGCTCGTCGACAGTATATGGCTACACCTTC
CDR3aa: CASSSSTVYGYTF

v_gene: TRBV7-8
abundance: -
d_gene: TRBD1
j_gene: TRBJ1-1
CDR3nt: TGTGCCAGCAGCTGGGACAGGGGCCCCACTGAAGCTTTCTTT
CDR3aa: CASSWDRGPTEAFF

v_gene: TRBV2
abundance: -
d_gene: -
j_gene: TRBJ1-2
CDR3nt: TGTGCCAGCAGTGTGAGTTCGGGGGCGCGTGCCTATGGCTACACCTTC
CDR3aa: CASSVSSGARAYGYTF

v_gene: TRBV27
abundance: -
d_gene: -
j_gene: TRBJ1-2
CDR3nt: TGTGCCAGCAGCCCCGGACCTATAACGCTGTATTCCTTC
CDR3aa: CASSPGPITLYSF

v_gene: TRBV4-1
abundance: -
d_gene: -
j_gene: TRBJ2-7
CDR3nt: TGCGCCAGCAGCCGGTTTAGTTCTGACGAATGGGGCGAGCAGTACTTC
CDR3aa: CASSRFSSDEWGEQYF

v_gene: TRBV7-2
abundance: -
d_gene: -
j_gene: TRBJ1-1
CDR3nt: TGTGCCAGCAGCAAAAACCTTCAGGTGAACACTGAAGCTTTCTTT
CDR3aa: CASSKNLQVNTEAFF

v_gene: TRBV10-1
abundance: few
d_gene: -
j_gene: TRBJ1-5
CDR3nt: TGCGCCAGCAGTCCGGGGTGGGATCAGCCCCAGCATTTT
CDR3aa: CASSPGWDQPQHF

v_gene: TRBV5-8
abundance: few
d_gene: -
j_gene: TRBJ1-5
CDR3nt: TGTGCCAGCAGCTTGGACGGAAATCAGCCCCAGCATTTT
CDR3aa: CASSLDGNQPQHF

v_gene: TRBV7-6
abundance: medium-sized
d_gene: -
j_gene: TRBJ2-2
CDR3nt: TGTGCCAGCAGCTTAGCACTACAGAACATAGAAACCGGGGAGCTGTTTTTT
CDR3aa: CASSLALQNIETGELFF

v_gene: TRBV14
abundance: -
d_gene: TRBD1
j_gene: TRBJ1-1
CDR3nt: TGTGCCAGCAGCCATACAGGGGGCCTCCCTATCCTAAACACTGAAGCTTTCTTT
CDR3aa: CASSHTGGLPILNTEAFF